The 12 T cell receptor beta chains listed next were all sequenced from one sample in a study of blood T cell repertoires in COVID-19 (dated by TCRdb to about 2020). Receptor libraries were prepared by the immunoSEQ multiplex PCR assay. Not all clones reach the TCRdb copy of this immuneACCESS table, which keeps in-frame sequences only. Checked studies attribute under half of the gap to unresolved V genes and leave the rest unexplained. The table for this sample lists about 67,000 clones; roughly 85% of them were counted only once. Of the sample, around a fifth falls within the top ten clones. The specimen sequenced was peripheral blood. The origin of the receptors is a woman older than 75 with acute or convalescent COVID-19.

This chain uses TRBV5-6 with TRBJ1-5; D gene unclear. V was clipped by 0 bases and J by 6 bases, with 10 bases between them. The CDR3 has 14 residues. Germline V gene data show CDR1 as SGHDT and CDR2 as YYEEEE. This chain's CDR3 is CASSLAGFSQPQHF. The CDR3 DNA follows: TGTGCCAGCAGCTTGGCAGGTTTTAGTCAGCCCCAGCATTTT.

The gene calls are TRBV4-1 and TRBJ1-4; TRBD1 is a possible D gene (5 bases). Germline loops: CDR1 MGHRA, CDR2 YSYEKL. This CDR3 contains 17 residues. The V end was cut by 1 base, the J end by 8 bases, with 20 bases between. The CDR3 spells CASSQGGTGVDKEKLFF. CDR3 sequence (DNA): TGCGCCAGCAGCCAAGGTGGAACAGGAGTTGATAAGGAAAAACTGTTTTTT.

V usage is TRBV6-4 and J usage is TRBJ1-2; a weak D match, TRBD1 (5 bases). The CDR3 has 12 residues. Germline lookup yields CDR1 MRHNA and CDR2 SNTAGT. Trimming left V 8 bases short and J 8 bases short, with 15 bases between. CDR3 in amino acids: CASRSSGGGYTF. CDR3 DNA sequence: TGTGCCAGCCGAAGCTCGGGGGGAGGCTACACCTTC.

The rearrangement joins TRBV19 to TRBJ1-5, with 8 bases fitting TRBD1. This CDR3 region has 13 residues. J lost 7 bases, V lost 6 bases, and 5 bases had no gene match. Per germline, CDR1 LNHDA and CDR2 SQIVND (reference sequence). The CDR3 DNA sequence: TGTGCCAGTAGGAGGACAGGGACCCAGCCCCAGCATTTT. Its translation is CASRRTGTQPQHF.

There are a few counts of this clone. This chain connects TRBV30 to TRBJ1-2, with TRBD1 matching over 7 bases. The CDR3 contains 13 residues. Trimming cost V 5 bases and J 6 bases; bases outside gene matches: 9. CDR1 GTSNPN and CDR2 SVGIG come from the germline V gene (reference sequence). CDR3 bases: TGTGCCTGGTACCGGGACAGACCTAATGGCTACACCTTC. Residues: CAWYRDRPNGYTF.

The chain links TRBV19 to TRBJ2-3; 7 nucleotides line up with TRBD2. Germline V gene sequence: CDR1 LNHDA, CDR2 SQIVND (reference sequence). V shed 3 bases and J 2 bases; nucleotides not matched to a gene: 5. This CDR3 contains 15 residues. The CDR3, as DNA: TGTGCCAGTAGTATCGGGGGGACTGCCACAGATACGCAGTATTTT. As protein: CASSIGGTATDTQYF.

The chain uses TRBV7-2 and TRBJ2-1; 7 nucleotides agree with TRBD2. The CDR3 consists of 15 residues. Germline lookup yields CDR1 SGHTA and CDR2 FQGNSA. Trimming took 2 bases from V and 6 from J; bases not matched to a gene: 7. The CDR3 loop reads CASSLRGSGFNEQFF. CDR3 bases: TGTGCCAGCAGCTTACGCGGGAGTGGTTTCAATGAGCAGTTCTTC.

The J gene is TRBJ1-5, the V gene TRBV3-1 (or the pseudogene TRBV3-2); no definite D call. This CDR3 region has 12 residues. Trimming removed 6 bases at V and 12 bases at J, with 15 bases between. Germline loops: CDR1 LGHDT, CDR2 YNNKEL (reference sequence). The CDR3 protein is CASSLGSRVQHF. The CDR3 DNA reads TGTGCCAGCAGTCTCGGGAGTCGGGTCCAGCATTTT.

This chain connects TRBV10-3 to TRBJ1-1, with 7 bases aligning to TRBD1. CDR3 length: 14 residues. J was trimmed by 4 bases and V by 6 bases; bases with no gene match: 8. Germline assignment: CDR1 ENHRY and CDR2 SYGVKD. CDR3 loop: CAIRSTGERTEAFF. CDR3 sequence (DNA): TGTGCCATCAGGTCTACAGGGGAGCGCACTGAAGCTTTCTTT.

This chain connects TRBV18 to TRBJ1-1; a weak D match, TRBD1 (5 bases). The CDR3 contains 13 residues. Germline lookup yields CDR1 KGHSH and CDR2 LQKENI. V was shortened by 8 bases and J by 1 base, with 11 bases between the two germline ends. The CDR3 reads CASQSQGNTEAFF. CDR3 nucleotide sequence: TGTGCCAGCCAAAGCCAGGGGAACACTGAAGCTTTCTTT. Full variable domain (remainder filled in from reference TRBV18 and TRBJ1-1): NAGVMQNPRHLVRRRGQEARLRCSPMKGHSHVYWYRQLPEEGLKFMVYLQKENIIDESGMPKERFSAEFPKEGPSILRIQQVVRGDSAAYFCASQSQGNTEAFFGQGTRLTVV.

The genes are TRBV9 and TRBJ2-3; D not certain. Per germline, CDR1 SGDLS and CDR2 YYNGEE. The CDR3 totals 12 residues. With 3 bases removed from V and 2 bases from J, the gap between germline ends came to 4 bases. The CDR3 region is CASSAYTDTQYF. CDR3 DNA: TGTGCCAGCAGCGCGTACACAGATACGCAGTATTTT.

V usage is TRBV13 and J usage is TRBJ2-7; 13 nucleotides agree with TRBD2. Germline trimming cut 5 bases from V and 6 bases from J; bases unmatched to any gene: 19. CDR3 size: 19 residues. Germline assignment: CDR1 PRHDT and CDR2 FYEKMQ (reference sequence). Here the CDR3 reads CASSPSEGLAGNKVGEQYF. CDR3 bases: TGTGCCAGCAGCCCTTCCGAGGGACTAGCGGGGAATAAGGTGGGCGAGCAGTACTTC.